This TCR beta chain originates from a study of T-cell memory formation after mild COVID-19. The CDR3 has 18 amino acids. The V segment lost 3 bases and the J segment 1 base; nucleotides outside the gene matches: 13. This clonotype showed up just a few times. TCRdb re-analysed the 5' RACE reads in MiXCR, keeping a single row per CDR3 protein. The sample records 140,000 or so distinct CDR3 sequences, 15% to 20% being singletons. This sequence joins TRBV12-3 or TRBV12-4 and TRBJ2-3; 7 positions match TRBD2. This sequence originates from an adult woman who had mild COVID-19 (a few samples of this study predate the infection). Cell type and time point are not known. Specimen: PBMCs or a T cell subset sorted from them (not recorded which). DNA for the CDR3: TGTGCCAGCAGTTTCGGGGGGTACACTCACCAACGCACAGATACGCAGTATTTT. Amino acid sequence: CASSFGGYTHQRTDTQYF.